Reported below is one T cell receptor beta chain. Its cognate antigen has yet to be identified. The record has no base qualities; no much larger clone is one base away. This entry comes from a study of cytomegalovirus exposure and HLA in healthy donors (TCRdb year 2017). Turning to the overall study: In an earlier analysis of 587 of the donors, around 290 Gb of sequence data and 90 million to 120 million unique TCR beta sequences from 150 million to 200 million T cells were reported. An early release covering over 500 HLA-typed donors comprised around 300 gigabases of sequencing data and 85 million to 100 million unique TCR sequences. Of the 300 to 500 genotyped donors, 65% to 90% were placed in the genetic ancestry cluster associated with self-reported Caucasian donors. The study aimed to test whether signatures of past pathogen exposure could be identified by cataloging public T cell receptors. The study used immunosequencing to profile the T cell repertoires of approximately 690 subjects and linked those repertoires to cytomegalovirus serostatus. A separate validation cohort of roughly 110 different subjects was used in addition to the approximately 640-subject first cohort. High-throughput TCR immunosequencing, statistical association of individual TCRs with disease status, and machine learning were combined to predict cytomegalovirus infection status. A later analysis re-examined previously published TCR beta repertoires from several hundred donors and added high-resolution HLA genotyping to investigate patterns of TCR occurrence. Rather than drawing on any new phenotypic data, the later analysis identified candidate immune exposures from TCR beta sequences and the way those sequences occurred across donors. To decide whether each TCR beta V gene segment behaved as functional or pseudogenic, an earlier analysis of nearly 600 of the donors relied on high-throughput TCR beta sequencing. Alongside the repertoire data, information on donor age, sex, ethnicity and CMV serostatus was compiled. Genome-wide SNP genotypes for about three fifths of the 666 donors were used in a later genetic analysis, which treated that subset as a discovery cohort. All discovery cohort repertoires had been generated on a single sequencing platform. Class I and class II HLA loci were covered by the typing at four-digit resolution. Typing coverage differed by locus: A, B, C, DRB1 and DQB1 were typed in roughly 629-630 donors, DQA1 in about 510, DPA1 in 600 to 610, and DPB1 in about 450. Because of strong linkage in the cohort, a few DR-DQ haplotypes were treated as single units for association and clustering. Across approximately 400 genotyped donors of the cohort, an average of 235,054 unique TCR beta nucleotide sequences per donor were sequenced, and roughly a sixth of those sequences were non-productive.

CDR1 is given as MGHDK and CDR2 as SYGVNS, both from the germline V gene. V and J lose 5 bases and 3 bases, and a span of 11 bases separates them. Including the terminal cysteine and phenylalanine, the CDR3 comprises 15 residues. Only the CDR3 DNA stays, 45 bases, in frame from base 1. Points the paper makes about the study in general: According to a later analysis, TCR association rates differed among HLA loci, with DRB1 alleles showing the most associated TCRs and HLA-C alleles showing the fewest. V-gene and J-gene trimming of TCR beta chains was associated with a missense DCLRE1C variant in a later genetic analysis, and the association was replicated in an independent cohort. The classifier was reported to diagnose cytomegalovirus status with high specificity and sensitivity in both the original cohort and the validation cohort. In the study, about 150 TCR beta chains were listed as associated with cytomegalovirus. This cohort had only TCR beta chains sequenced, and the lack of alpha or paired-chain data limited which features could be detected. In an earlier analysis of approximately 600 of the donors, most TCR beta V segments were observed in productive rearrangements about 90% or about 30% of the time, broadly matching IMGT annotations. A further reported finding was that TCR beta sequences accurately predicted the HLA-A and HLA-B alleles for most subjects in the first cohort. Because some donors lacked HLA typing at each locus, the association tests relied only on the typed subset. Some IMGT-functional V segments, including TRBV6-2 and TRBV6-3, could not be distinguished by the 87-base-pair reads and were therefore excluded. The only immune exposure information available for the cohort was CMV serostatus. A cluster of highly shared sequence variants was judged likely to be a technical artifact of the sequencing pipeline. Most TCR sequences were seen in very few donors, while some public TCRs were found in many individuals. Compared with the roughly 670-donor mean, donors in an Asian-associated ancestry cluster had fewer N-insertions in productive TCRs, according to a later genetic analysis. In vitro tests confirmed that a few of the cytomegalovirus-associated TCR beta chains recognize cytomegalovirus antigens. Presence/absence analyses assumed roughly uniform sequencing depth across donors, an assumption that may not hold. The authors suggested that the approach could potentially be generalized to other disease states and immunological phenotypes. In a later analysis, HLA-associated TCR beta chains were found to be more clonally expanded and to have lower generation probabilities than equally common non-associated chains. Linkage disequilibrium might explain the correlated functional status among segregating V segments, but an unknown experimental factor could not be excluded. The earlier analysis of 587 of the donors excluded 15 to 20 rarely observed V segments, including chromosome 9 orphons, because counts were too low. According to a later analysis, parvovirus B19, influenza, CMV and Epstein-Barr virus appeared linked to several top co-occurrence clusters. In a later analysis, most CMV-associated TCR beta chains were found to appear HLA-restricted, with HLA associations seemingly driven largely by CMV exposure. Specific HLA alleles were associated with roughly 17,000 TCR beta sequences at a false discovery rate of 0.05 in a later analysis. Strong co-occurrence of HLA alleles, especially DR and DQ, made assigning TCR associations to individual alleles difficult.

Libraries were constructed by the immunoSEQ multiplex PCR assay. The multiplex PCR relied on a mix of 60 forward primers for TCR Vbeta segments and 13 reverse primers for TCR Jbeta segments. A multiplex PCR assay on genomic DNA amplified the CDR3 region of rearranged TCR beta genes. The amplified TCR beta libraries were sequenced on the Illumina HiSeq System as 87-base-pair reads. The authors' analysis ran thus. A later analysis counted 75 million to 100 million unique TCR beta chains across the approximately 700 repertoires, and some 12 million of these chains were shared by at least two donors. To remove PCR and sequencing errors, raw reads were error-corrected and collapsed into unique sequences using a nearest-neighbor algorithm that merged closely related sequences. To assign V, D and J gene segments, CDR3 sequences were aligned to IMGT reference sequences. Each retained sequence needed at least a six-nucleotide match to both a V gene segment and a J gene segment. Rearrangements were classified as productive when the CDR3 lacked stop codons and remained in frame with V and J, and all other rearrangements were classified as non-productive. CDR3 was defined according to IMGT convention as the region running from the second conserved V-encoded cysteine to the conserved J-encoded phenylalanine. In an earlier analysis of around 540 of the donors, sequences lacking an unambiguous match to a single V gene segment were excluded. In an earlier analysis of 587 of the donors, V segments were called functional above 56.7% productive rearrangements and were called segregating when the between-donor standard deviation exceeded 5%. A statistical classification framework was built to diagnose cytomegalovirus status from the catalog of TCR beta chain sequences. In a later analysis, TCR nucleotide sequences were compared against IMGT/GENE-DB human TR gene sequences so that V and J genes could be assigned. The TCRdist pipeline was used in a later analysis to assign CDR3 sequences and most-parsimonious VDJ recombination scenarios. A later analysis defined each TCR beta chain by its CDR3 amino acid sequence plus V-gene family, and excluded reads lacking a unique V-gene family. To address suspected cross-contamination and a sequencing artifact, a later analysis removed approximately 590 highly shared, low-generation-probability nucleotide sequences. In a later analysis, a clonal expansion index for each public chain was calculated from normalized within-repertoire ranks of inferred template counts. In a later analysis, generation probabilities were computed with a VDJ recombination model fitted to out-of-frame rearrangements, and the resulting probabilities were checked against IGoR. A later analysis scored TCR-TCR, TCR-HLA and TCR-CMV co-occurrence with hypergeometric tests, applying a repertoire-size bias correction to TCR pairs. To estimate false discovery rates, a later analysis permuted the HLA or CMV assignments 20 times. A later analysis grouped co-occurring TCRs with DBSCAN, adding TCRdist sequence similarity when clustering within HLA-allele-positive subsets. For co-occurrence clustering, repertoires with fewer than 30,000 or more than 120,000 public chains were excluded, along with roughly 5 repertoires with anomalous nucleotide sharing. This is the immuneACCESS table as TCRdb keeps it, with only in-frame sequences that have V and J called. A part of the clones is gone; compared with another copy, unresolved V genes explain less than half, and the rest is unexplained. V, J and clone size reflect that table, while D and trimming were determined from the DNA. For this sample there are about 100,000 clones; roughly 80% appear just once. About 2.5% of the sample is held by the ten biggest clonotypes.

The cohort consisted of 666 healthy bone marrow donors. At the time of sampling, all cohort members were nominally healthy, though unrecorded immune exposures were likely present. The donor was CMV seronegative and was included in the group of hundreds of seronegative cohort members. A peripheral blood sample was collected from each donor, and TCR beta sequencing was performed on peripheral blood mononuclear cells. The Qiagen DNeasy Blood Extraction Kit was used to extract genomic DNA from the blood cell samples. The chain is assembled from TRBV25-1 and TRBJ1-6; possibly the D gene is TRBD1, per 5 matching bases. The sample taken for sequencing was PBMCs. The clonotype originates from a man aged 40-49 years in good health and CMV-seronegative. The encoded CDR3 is CASSPRGDYNSPLHF. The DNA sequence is TGTGCCAGCAGTCCCCGGGGGGACTATAATTCACCCCTCCACTTT.